The source of this TCR beta chain is a study of T cell responses to AZD1222 COVID-19 vaccine. The V and J ends lost 1 base and 4 bases respectively, with 11 bases between them. This CDR3 contains 14 residues. Germline V lookup: CDR1 SGHKS, CDR2 YYEKEE (reference sequence). A note on this clone: Its specificity is not known.

Sequenced by immunoSEQ multiplex PCR; TCRdb stores in-frame clones only, minus some. This sample has some 130,000 clones; over 85% occur once, and the top ten carry 1.9%. Study-level results: The reported proportion of spike-specific TCRs targeting unmutated variant regions was nearly half. All repertoire sampling was performed exclusively after the peak T cell response.

The TCR sequence derives from an adult in good health. The chain couples TRBV5-5 to TRBJ1-1; D remains unclear. The sequences come from peripheral blood, collected on day 0 of AZD1222 vaccination. CDR3 sequence reads: CASSLFGQTTEAFF. CDR3 bases: TGTGCCAGCAGCTTGTTCGGGCAGACCACTGAAGCTTTCTTT.